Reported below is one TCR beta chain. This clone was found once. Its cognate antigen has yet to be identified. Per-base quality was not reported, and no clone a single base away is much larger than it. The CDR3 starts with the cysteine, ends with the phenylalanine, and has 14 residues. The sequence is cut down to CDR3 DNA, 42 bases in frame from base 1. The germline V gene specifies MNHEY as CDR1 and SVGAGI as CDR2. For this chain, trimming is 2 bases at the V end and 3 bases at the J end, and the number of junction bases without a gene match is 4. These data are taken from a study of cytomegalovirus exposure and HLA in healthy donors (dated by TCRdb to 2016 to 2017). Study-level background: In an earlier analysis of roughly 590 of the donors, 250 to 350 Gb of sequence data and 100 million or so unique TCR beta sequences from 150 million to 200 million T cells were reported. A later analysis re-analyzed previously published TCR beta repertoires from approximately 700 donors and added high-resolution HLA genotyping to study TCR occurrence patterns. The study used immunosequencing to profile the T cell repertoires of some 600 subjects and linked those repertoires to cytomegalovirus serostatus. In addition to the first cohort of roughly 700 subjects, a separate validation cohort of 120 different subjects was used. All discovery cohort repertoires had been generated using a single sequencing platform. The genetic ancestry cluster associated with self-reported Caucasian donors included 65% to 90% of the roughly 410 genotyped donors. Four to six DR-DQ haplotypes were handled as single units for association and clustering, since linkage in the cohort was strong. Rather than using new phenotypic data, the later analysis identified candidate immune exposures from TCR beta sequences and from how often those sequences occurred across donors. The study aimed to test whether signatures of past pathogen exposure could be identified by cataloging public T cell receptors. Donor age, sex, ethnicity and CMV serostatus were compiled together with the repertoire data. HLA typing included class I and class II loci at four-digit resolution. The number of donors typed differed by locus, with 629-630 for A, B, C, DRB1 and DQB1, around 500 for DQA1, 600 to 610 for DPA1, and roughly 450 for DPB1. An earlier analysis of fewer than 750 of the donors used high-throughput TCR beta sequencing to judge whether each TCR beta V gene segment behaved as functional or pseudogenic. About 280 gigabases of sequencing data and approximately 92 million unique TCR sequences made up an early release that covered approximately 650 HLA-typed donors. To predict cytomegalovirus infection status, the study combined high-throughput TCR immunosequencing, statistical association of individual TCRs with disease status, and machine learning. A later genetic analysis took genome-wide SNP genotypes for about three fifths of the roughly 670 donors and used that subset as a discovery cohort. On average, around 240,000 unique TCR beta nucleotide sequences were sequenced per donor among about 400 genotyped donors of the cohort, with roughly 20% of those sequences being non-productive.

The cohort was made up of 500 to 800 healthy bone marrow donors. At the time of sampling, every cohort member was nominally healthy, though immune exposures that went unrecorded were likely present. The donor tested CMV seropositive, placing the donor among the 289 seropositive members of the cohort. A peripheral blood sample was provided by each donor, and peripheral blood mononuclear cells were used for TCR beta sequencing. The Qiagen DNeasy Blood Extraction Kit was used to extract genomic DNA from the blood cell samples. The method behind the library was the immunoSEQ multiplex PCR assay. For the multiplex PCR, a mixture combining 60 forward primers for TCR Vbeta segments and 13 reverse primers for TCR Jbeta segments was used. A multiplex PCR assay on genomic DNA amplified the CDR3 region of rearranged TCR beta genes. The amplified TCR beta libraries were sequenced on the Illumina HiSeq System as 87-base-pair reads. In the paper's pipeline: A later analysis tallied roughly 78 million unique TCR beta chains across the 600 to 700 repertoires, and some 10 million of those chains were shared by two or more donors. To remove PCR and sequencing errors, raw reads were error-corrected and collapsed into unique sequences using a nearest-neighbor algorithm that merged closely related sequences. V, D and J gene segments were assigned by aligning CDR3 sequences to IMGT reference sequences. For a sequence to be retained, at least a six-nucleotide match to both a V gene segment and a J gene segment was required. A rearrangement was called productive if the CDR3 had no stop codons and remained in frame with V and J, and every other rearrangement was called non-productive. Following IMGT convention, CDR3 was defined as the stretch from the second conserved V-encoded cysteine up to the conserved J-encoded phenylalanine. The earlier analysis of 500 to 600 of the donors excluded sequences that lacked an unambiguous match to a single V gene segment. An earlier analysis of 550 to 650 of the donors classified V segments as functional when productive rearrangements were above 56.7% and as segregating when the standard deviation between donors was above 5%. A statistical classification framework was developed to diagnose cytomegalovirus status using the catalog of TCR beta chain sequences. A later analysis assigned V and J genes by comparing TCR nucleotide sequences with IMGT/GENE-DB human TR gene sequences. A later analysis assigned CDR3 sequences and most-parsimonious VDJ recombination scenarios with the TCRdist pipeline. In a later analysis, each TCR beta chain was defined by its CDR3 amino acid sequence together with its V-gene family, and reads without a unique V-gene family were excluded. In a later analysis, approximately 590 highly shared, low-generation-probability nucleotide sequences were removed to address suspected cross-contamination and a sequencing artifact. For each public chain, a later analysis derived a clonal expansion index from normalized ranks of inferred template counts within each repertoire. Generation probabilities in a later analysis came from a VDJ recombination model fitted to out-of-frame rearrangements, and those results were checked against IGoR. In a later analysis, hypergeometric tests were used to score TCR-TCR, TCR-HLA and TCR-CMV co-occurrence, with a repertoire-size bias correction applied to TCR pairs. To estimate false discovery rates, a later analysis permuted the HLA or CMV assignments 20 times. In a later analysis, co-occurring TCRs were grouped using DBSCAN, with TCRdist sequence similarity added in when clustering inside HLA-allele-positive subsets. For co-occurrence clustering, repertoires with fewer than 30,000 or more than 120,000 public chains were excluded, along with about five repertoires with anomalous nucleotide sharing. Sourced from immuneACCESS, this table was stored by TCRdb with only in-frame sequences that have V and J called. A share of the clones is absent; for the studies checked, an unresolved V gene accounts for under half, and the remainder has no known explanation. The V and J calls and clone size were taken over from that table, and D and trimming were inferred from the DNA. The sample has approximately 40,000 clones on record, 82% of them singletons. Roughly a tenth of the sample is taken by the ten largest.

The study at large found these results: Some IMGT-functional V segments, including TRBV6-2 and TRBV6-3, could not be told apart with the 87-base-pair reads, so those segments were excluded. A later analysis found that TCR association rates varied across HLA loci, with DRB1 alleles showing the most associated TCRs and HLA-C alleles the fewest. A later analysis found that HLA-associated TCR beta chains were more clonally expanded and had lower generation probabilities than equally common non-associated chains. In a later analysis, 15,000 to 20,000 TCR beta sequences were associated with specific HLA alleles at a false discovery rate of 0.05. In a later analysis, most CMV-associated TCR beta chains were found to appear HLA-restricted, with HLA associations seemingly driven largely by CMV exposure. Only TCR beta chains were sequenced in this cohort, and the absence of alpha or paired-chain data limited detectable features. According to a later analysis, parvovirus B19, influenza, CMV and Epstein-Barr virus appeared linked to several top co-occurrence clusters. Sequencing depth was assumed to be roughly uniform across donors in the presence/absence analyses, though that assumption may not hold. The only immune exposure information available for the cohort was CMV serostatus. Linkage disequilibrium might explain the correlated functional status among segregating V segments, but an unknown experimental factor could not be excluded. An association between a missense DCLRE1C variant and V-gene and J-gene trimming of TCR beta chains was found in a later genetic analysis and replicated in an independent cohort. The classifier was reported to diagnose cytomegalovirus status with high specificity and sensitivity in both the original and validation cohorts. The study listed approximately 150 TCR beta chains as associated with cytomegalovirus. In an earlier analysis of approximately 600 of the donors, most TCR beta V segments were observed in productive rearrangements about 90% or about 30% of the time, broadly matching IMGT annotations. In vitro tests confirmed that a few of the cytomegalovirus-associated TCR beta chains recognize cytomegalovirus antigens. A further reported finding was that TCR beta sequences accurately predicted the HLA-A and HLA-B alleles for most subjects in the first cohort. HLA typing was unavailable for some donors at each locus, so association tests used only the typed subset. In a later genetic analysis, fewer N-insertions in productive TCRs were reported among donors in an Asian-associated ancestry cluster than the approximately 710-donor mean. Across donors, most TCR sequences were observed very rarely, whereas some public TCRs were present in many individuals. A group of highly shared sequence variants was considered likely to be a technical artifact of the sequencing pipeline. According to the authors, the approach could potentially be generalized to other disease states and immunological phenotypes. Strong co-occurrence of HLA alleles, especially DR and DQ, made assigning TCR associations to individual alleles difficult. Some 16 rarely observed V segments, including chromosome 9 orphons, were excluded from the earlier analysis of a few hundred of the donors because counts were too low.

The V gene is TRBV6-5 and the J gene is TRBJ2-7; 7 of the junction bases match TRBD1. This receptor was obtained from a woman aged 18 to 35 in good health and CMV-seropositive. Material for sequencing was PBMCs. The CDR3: CASSYRDRGYEQYF. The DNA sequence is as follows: TGTGCCAGCAGTTACCGGGACAGAGGCTACGAGCAGTACTTC.